These 18 T cell receptor beta chains originate from one sample sequenced in a study of T cell changes during pregnancy in multiple sclerosis (dated by TCRdb to the late 2010s). Libraries were built with the immunoSEQ multiplex PCR assay. As stored in TCRdb, this immuneACCESS dataset retains in-frame rearrangements with V and J assigned. A fraction of the clones does not appear; measured against another copy, unresolved V genes explain less than half of the discrepancy, and the remainder lacks a known reason. Here the sample has a few thousand clones; 70% to 85% occur a single time. Of the sample, approximately 16% is held by the ten largest clones. The source was CD8+ T cells from peripheral blood mononuclear cells, collected in the second trimester of pregnancy. The receptors come from a female donor in good health, enrolled as a control in a pregnancy study.

The table lists this clone with a count of one. This sequence joins TRBV9 and TRBJ2-7; a possible D gene is TRBD1 (7 bases). CDR3 length equals 13 residues. Germline CDR1 is SGDLS and CDR2 is YYNGEE. Trimming stripped 3 bases from V and 9 bases from J, with 16 bases between. The CDR3 loop reads CASSDGGDSRQYF. CDR3 DNA sequence: TGTGCCAGCAGCGACGGAGGGGACAGCAGGCAGTACTTC.

This clone was seen a few times. The chain links TRBV4-1 to TRBJ1-1, with D maybe TRBD1 (5 bases). From germline, CDR1 is MGHRA and CDR2 YSYEKL. V lost 6 bases, J lost 1 base, and 9 bases lay in between. This CDR3 has 13 amino acids. The DNA of the CDR3 is TGCGCCAGCAGAGGGGTATCGAACACTGAAGCTTTCTTT. It translates to CASRGVSNTEAFF.

Concerning this clone itself: Within the sample, other DNA sequences also encode this same CDR3. The J gene is TRBJ2-1, the V gene TRBV6-4; 8 bases align to TRBD2. Germline CDR1 MRHNA, CDR2 SNTAGT. Losses at the gene ends were 2 bases for V and 0 bases for J; bases not matched to a gene: 0. The CDR3 length is 15 residues. In DNA, the CDR3 is TGTGCCAGCAGTGACCTAGCGGGCTCCTACAATGAGCAGTTCTTC. This encodes CASSDLAGSYNEQFF.

V usage is TRBV19 and J usage is TRBJ2-2, with 7 bases fitting TRBD1. The CDR3 has 13 residues. Germline-derived CDR1 and CDR2 are LNHDA and SQIVND (reference sequence). Germline trimming cut 10 bases from V and 3 bases from J; bases unmatched to any gene: 5. CDR3 sequence (DNA): TGTGCCACCAACAGGGGCGACACCGGGGAGCTGTTTTTT. Its translation is CATNRGDTGELFF. Full variable domain (remainder filled in from reference TRBV19 and TRBJ2-2): DGGITQSPKYLFRKEGQNVTLSCEQNLNHDAMYWYRQDPGQGLRLIYYSQIVNDFQKGDIAEGYSVSREKKESFPLTVTSAQKNPTAFYLCATNRGDTGELFFGEGSRLTVL.

The chain uses TRBV28 and TRBJ1-2; D remains ambiguous. Between the trimmed V and J ends, which lost 3 bases and 2 bases, there was a span of 7 bases. CDR1 and CDR2 from the germline V gene are MDHEN and SYDVKM. CDR3 size: 13 residues. The CDR3 spells CASSFGVNYGYTF. The DNA of the CDR3 is TGTGCCAGCAGTTTCGGGGTGAACTATGGCTACACCTTC.

The chain is built from TRBV2 and TRBJ2-3, with 9 bases that match TRBD2. Germline V gene lookup returns CDR1 SNHLY and CDR2 FYNNEI. The CDR3 loop spans 15 amino acids. Trimming cost V 6 bases and J 6 bases; bases outside gene matches: 10. In DNA, the CDR3 is TGTGCCAGCAGCCCGGGACTAGCTGCGACCGATACGCAGTATTTT. It is translated as CASSPGLAATDTQYF.

This clone occurred once. CDR3 DNA sequence: TGTGCCAGCAGCGCGGGGGGGATTAATGAGCAGTTCTTC. This encodes CASSAGGINEQFF. The V call is TRBV7-7, the J call TRBJ2-1; 9 positions match TRBD2. CDR3 size: 13 residues. CDR1 and CDR2 (germline): SSHAT, FNYEAQ (reference sequence). The ends lost 5 bases at V and 7 bases at J; junction bases unmatched: 3.

The chain recombines TRBV5-1 with TRBJ1-4, with 7 positions matching TRBD1. The CDR3 length is 16 residues. The germline gives CDR1 SGHRS, CDR2 YFSETQ. The J segment lost 2 bases and the V segment lost 3 bases, leaving 7 bases of the junction unmatched. The CDR3 protein is CASSWALTGTNEKLFF. CDR3 nucleotide sequence: TGCGCCAGCAGCTGGGCCCTGACAGGGACTAATGAAAAACTGTTTTTT.

The V call is TRBV9, the J call TRBJ2-3; the D is unclear. Germline CDR1 and CDR2: SGDLS and YYNGEE. V lost 3 bases and J 3 bases, leaving 8 bases between the germline ends. This CDR3 has 13 amino acids. As DNA, the CDR3 is TGTGCCAGCAGCGCTAGTGGGACAGATACGCAGTATTTT. Amino acids: CASSASGTDTQYF.

This chain joins TRBV5-8 and TRBJ1-5; 7 bases are a match to TRBD1. CDR1 SGHTS and CDR2 YDEGEE come from the germline V gene. The junction had 5 bases not matched to a gene; V was cut back by 3 bases and J by 2 bases. There are 15 residues in the CDR3. The CDR3 DNA reads TGTGCCAGCAGCTCACACAGGGGCGGCAATCAGCCCCAGCATTTT. Translation gives CASSSHRGGNQPQHF. The whole variable domain, filled in from reference TRBV5-8 and TRBJ1-5, reads EAGVTQSPTHLIKTRGQQATLRCSPISGHTSVYWYQQALGLGLQFLLWYDEGEERNRGNFPPRFSGRQFPNYSSELNVNALELEDSALYLCASSSHRGGNQPQHFGDGTRLSIL.

This clone was counted only a few times. V gene TRBV4-3 combines with J gene TRBJ1-2, with D hard to call. The CDR3 runs 14 residues. The germline gives CDR1 LGHNA, CDR2 YSLEER. Trimming shortened V by 4 bases and J by 4 bases, and 13 bases separated the two germline ends. The CDR3 loop is CASSPPGGIYGYTF. The DNA for the CDR3 is TGCGCCAGCAGCCCTCCCGGAGGGATCTATGGCTACACCTTC.

Details on this clone: This sample includes further DNA sequences coding for the same CDR3. The rearrangement uses TRBV6-4 and TRBJ2-1; 9 nucleotides agree with TRBD2. Trimming removed 2 bases from V and 1 base from J; junction bases left unmatched: 0. The CDR3 spans 15 residues. Germline assignment: CDR1 MRHNA and CDR2 SNTAGT. CDR3 region: CASSDLAGSYNEQFF. CDR3 in DNA: TGTGCCAGCAGTGACCTAGCGGGGTCCTACAATGAGCAGTTCTTC.

V usage is TRBV28 and J usage is TRBJ2-7, with TRBD2 as a possible D gene (6 bases). The germline V gene encodes CDR1 MDHEN and CDR2 SYDVKM. V lost 9 bases and J 0 bases, leaving 12 bases between the germline ends. The CDR3 contains 13 residues. CDR3 nucleotide sequence: TGTGCCAGATTAGCGGCAAGCTCCTACGAGCAGTACTTC. Amino acid sequence: CARLAASSYEQYF.

This clone was detected a few times. This chain connects TRBV6-1 to TRBJ2-3; 8 bases align to TRBD2. CDR3 length equals 14 residues. Germline-derived CDR1 and CDR2 are MNHNS and SASEGT. The V segment lost 8 bases and the J segment 0 bases; nucleotides outside the gene matches: 4. The CDR3 sequence: CASQLAESTDTQYF. In DNA, the CDR3 is TGTGCCAGCCAACTAGCGGAGAGCACAGATACGCAGTATTTT.

Comments on this clone: The germline gene is not matched at one end of the junction; a read error may be the cause. The same CDR3 can be traced to other DNA sequences in this sample. This rearrangement joins TRBV6-5 to TRBJ2-6; a possible D gene is TRBD1 (5 bases). CDR1 and CDR2 (germline): MNHEY, SVGAGI. The CDR3 sequence is 15 residues long. The CDR3 coding sequence is TGTGCCAGCAGTTACGAGAACTCTGGGGCCAACGTCCTGACTTTT. Translation gives CASSYENSGANVLTF.

The rearrangement uses TRBV27 and TRBJ1-1; weak D call: TRBD1 (6 bases). The CDR3 has 14 amino acids. The germline CDR1 and CDR2 sequences are MNHEY and SMNVEV (reference sequence). The V gene lost 5 bases and the J gene lost 1 base, with 11 bases spanning the gap. Here the CDR3 reads CASSIRGPNTEAFF. CDR3 in DNA: TGTGCCAGCAGTATCAGGGGCCCGAACACTGAAGCTTTCTTT.

By frequency in the sample, this clone is large. V and J are TRBV7-9 and TRBJ2-5; 7 nucleotides line up with TRBD1. CDR3 length: 13 residues. CDR1 is SEHNR, CDR2 FQNEAQ, per germline (reference sequence). J lost 1 base, V lost 11 bases, and 7 bases had no gene match. The CDR3 reads CAGDRAIQETQYF. In nucleotides, the CDR3 is TGTGCCGGAGACAGGGCCATCCAAGAGACCCAGTACTTC.

This clone was observed a handful of times. The gene calls are TRBV11-3 and TRBJ2-2; D remains unclear. V was shortened by 5 bases and J by 7 bases, with 14 bases between the two germline ends. CDR3 size: 14 residues. CDR1 and CDR2 from the germline V gene are SGHNT and YENEEA. The DNA for the CDR3 is TGTGCCAGCAGCCCGACACCCACATACGGGGAGCTGTTTTTT. This translates into CASSPTPTYGELFF.